A single sample is the source of the 23 T cell receptor beta chains below, sequenced in a study of blood T cell repertoires in COVID-19. The protocol was immunoSEQ multiplex PCR, while the TCRdb copy is restricted to in-frame clones and leaves out a portion. Of tens of thousands of clones listed, about 80% are singletons. Input material: peripheral blood. The receptors here all came from a human donor in a cohort sampled during active COVID-19.

This clone was seen only a few times. V is TRBV7-2 and J is TRBJ2-3, with 16 bases lining up with TRBD2. Per germline, CDR1 SGHTA and CDR2 FQGNSA. This CDR3 comprises 17 residues. The junction had 7 bases not matched to a gene; V was cut back by 5 bases and J by 5 bases. The CDR3 DNA is TGTGCCAGCAGCCCAGGGACTAGCGGGGGGGCGATAGATACGCAGTATTTT. It yields the protein CASSPGTSGGAIDTQYF.

The genes are TRBV29-1 and TRBJ2-3; the D gene is possibly TRBD1 (6 bases). Deletions cut 7 bases from V and 2 bases from J, with 22 bases between. The CDR3 contains 16 residues. Germline V gene sequence: CDR1 SQVTM, CDR2 ANQGSEA. The CDR3 coding sequence is TGCAGCGCCTCAGGGACAATCCAAATTTTCACAGATACGCAGTATTTT. It yields the protein CSASGTIQIFTDTQYF.

The chain uses TRBV10-3 and TRBJ1-6; a possible D gene is TRBD1 (6 bases). Germline-derived CDR1 and CDR2 are ENHRY and SYGVKD. V gave up 6 bases and J gave up 7 bases, with 16 bases separating them. The CDR3 consists of 15 residues. The CDR3 DNA follows: TGTGCCATCAGGGCTTGGGAGGGGGAGAATTCACCCCTCCACTTT. It is translated as CAIRAWEGENSPLHF.

The rearrangement joins TRBV5-1 to TRBJ2-3; D call uncertain. Trimming cost V 4 bases and J 1 base, with 4 bases left between them. There are 12 residues in the CDR3. Germline V gene sequence: CDR1 SGHRS, CDR2 YFSETQ. The CDR3 DNA reads as TGCGCCAGCAGCCCCGGCACAGATACGCAGTATTTT. It yields the protein CASSPGTDTQYF. Drawing the rest from reference TRBV5-1 and TRBJ2-3, the complete variable domain is KAGVTQTPRYLIKTRGQQVTLSCSPISGHRSVSWYQQTPGQGLQFLFEYFSETQRNKGNFPGRFSGRQFSNSRSEMNVSTLELGDSALYLCASSPGTDTQYFGPGTRLTVL.

This chain links TRBV2 with TRBJ2-3; 8 nucleotides align to TRBD2. The CDR3 runs 13 residues. The germline V gene has CDR1 SNHLY and CDR2 FYNNEI. V shed 6 bases, J shed 2 bases, and the junction held 1 base outside the gene matches. The CDR3, as DNA: TGTGCCAGCAGCGGGGGGGCCACAGATACGCAGTATTTT. Translation gives CASSGGATDTQYF.

The count of this clone is one. This rearrangement joins TRBV28 to TRBJ1-6; 7 nucleotides match TRBD1. In germline, CDR1 is MDHEN, CDR2 SYDVKM. The CDR3 has 16 residues. The J segment lost 7 bases and the V segment lost 7 bases, leaving 13 bases of the junction unmatched. The CDR3 here is CASIPGGGHENSPLHF. The CDR3 DNA reads as TGTGCCAGCATCCCAGGGGGTGGGCACGAAAATTCACCCCTCCACTTT.

The CDR3 is CASSQGSRWWDSYF. Here the CDR3 DNA reads TGTGCCAGCAGCCAAGGATCACGATGGTGGGACTCGTACTTC. The gene calls are TRBV3-1 (or the pseudogene TRBV3-2) and TRBJ2-7, with D tentatively TRBD2 (6 bases). The CDR3 has 14 residues. CDR1 is LGHDT, CDR2 YNNKEL, per germline (reference sequence). Between the trimmed V and J ends, which lost 1 base and 12 bases, there was a span of 19 bases.

V is TRBV7-3 and J is TRBJ2-3, with 8 bases identical to TRBD1. This CDR3 region has 16 residues. J gave up 1 base and V 5 bases, and 8 bases lay outside the gene matches. Germline lookup yields CDR1 SGHTA and CDR2 FQGTGA. The CDR3, as DNA: TGTGCCAGCAGCGCCACGACAGGGGCCGGCACAGATACGCAGTATTTT. It specifies CASSATTGAGTDTQYF.

V is TRBV7-9 and J is TRBJ1-1, with 9 bases lining up with TRBD1. From germline, CDR1 is SEHNR and CDR2 FQNEAQ (reference sequence). Trimming at V came to 5 bases and at J to 7 bases, leaving 14 bases not matched to a gene. The CDR3 totals 16 residues. The CDR3 region is CASSLQVGQGPYEAFF. CDR3 in DNA: TGTGCCAGCAGCCTTCAGGTGGGACAGGGCCCATATGAAGCTTTCTTT.

This clone was picked up one time. The V gene is TRBV6-6, the J gene TRBJ2-7, with 7 bases lining up with TRBD1. Per germline, CDR1 MNHNY and CDR2 SVGAGI (reference sequence). The CDR3 sequence is 14 residues long. Unmatched junction bases numbered 3, after V lost 2 bases and J lost 2 bases. The DNA of the CDR3 is TGTGCCAGCAGTTACCGGCAGGGGGCCTACGAGCAGTACTTC. Its protein product is CASSYRQGAYEQYF.

The J gene is TRBJ2-5, the V gene TRBV13, with 10 bases matching TRBD2. V shed 0 bases, J shed 3 bases, and the junction held 10 bases outside the gene matches. From germline, CDR1 is PRHDT and CDR2 FYEKMQ (reference sequence). This CDR3 is 18 amino acids long. The CDR3 spells CASSLGRGSGGSKETQYF. The CDR3 bases are TGTGCCAGCAGCTTAGGCCGGGGTAGCGGGGGGTCAAAAGAGACCCAGTACTTC.

This sequence joins TRBV5-8 and TRBJ1-5; a possible D gene is TRBD1 (6 bases). The CDR3 sequence is 14 residues long. The germline V gene has CDR1 SGHTS and CDR2 YDEGEE. V lost 5 bases and J lost 5, with 14 bases in between. Written as DNA, the CDR3 is TGTGCCAGCAGGTCCGGGACACGAGATCAGCCCCAGCATTTT. Its translation is CASRSGTRDQPQHF.

V usage is TRBV24-1 and J usage is TRBJ2-7, with 12 positions matching TRBD2. Germline-derived CDR1 and CDR2 are KGHDR and SFDVKD. Unmatched junction bases numbered 5, after V lost 4 bases and J lost 5 bases. CDR3 length: 15 residues. As DNA, the CDR3 is TGTGCCACCAGTGAATGGACTAGCGGGGTTCACGAGCAGTACTTC. This codes for CATSEWTSGVHEQYF.

The chain has TRBV6-2 or TRBV6-3 and TRBJ1-5; no clear D. Germline CDR1 and CDR2: MNHEY and SVGEGT. The CDR3 extends over 14 amino acids. V lost 2 bases and J lost 0, with 5 bases in between. The CDR3 here is CASSYPVSNQPQHF. The DNA for the CDR3 is TGTGCCAGCAGTTACCCTGTTAGCAATCAGCCCCAGCATTTT.

The chain combines TRBV2 with TRBJ2-3, with 7 bases matching TRBD2. V shed 2 bases, J shed 4 bases, and the junction held 9 bases outside the gene matches. The CDR3 is made up of 16 amino acids. Looked up from germline, CDR1 is SNHLY and CDR2 is FYNNEI. In DNA, the CDR3 is TGTGCCAGCAGTGAATTAGGTGCGGGGGTGGCAGATACGCAGTATTTT. This codes for CASSELGAGVADTQYF.

This clone was counted a single time. The chain has TRBV5-1 and TRBJ2-1; a weak D match, TRBD2 (6 bases). V lost 0 bases to trimming and J lost 9 bases, with 13 bases between them. This CDR3 spans 14 amino acids. The germline CDR1 and CDR2 sequences are SGHRS and YFSETQ. CDR3 region: CASSLAGGTGEQFF. CDR3 nucleotide sequence: TGCGCCAGCAGCTTGGCTGGCGGGACGGGTGAGCAGTTCTTC.

V usage is TRBV28 and J usage is TRBJ2-3; TRBD1 aligns across 10 bases. J lost 4 bases, V lost 1 base, and 2 bases had no gene match. The CDR3 spans 15 residues. CDR1 and CDR2 from the germline V gene are MDHEN and SYDVKM. This CDR3 is CASSLLDRGADTQYF. CDR3 DNA sequence: TGTGCCAGCAGTTTATTGGACAGGGGGGCAGATACGCAGTATTTT.

This chain uses TRBV4-1 with TRBJ2-1, with no clear D. The CDR3 is 15 residues long. Germline lookup yields CDR1 MGHRA and CDR2 YSYEKL. The V gene lost 2 bases and the J gene lost 7 bases, with 15 bases spanning the gap. For the CDR3, the DNA is TGCGCCAGCAGCCAACTAATCAAGCGAGGAAATGAGCAGTTCTTC. This encodes CASSQLIKRGNEQFF.

The J gene is TRBJ2-7, the V gene TRBV27; TRBD2 is a possible D gene (5 bases). Germline V lookup: CDR1 MNHEY, CDR2 SMNVEV (reference sequence). V gave up 2 bases and J gave up 1 base, with 9 bases separating them. The length of the CDR3 is 14 residues. The DNA of the CDR3 is TGTGCCAGCAGTTTAAGGGAGCAGTCCTACGAGCAGTACTTC. It translates to CASSLREQSYEQYF.

This clone has just a few counts. The V and J genes are TRBV5-1 and TRBJ2-5; tentative D call: TRBD2 (6 bases). The CDR3 spans 15 residues. Germline V gives CDR1 SGHRS, CDR2 YFSETQ. Between the trimmed V and J ends, which lost 3 bases and 3 bases, there was a span of 15 bases. The CDR3 DNA is TGCGCCAGCAGCTCGGGGGATACCTTTAAAGAGACCCAGTACTTC. It yields the protein CASSSGDTFKETQYF.

This clone is a singleton in its sample. The genes are TRBV5-1 and TRBJ2-5; 7 bases match TRBD2. This CDR3 has 15 residues. CDR1 is SGHRS, CDR2 YFSETQ, per germline. Unmatched junction bases numbered 7, after V lost 4 bases and J lost 1 base. CDR3 sequence: CASSLSAGTQETQYF. The DNA of the CDR3 is TGCGCCAGCAGCCTCTCAGCGGGAACCCAAGAGACCCAGTACTTC.

The chain links TRBV19 to TRBJ1-4; D ambiguous. CDR3 size: 11 residues. Germline V CDR1 and CDR2: LNHDA, SQIVND (reference sequence). The ends were cut back, 10 bases at V and 8 bases at J, with 11 bases in the middle. CDR3 nucleotides: TGTGCCACCAAACTGAGGGAAAAACTGTTTTTT. Translating it yields CATKLREKLFF.

The chain carries TRBV9 and TRBJ1-1; D uncertain. The CDR3 runs 14 residues. From germline, CDR1 is SGDLS and CDR2 YYNGEE. V lost 0 bases, J lost 1 base, and 7 bases lay in between. CDR3 sequence reads: CASSVGGSNTEAFF. CDR3 DNA: TGTGCCAGCAGCGTAGGAGGGTCGAACACTGAAGCTTTCTTT.